This T cell receptor (beta chain) was identified during a study of blood T cell repertoires in COVID-19. Study overall: The origin of the acute and convalescent COVID-19 samples was the United States, Italy and Spain. The analysed material was cDNA or gDNA that came from T cells, B-cell-depleted T cells, or PBMCs.

Authors' analysis steps: Quantification of nucleated cells was approximated via reference gene primer amplification. Using immunoSEQ multiplex PCR, the repertoire was profiled, and TCRdb retains in-frame clones only, with some absent. The V and J calls and clone size are taken from that table; D and trimming were inferred from the DNA. The sample contains about 270,000 clones, around 88% of which appear only once. Trimming pared 3 bases from V and 4 bases from J, leaving 13 bases between. In germline, CDR1 is SGHKS, CDR2 YYEKEE (reference sequence). This CDR3 has 14 residues. Seattle patients were enrolled while actively infected and followed longitudinally.

Material for sequencing was peripheral blood. This TCR came from a woman aged 80 or over with COVID-19, enrolled during active disease. The V gene is TRBV5-5, the J gene TRBJ1-1; possible D gene TRBD1, 6 bases. The chain's CDR3 is CASSSAGASTEAFF. CDR3 bases: TGTGCCAGCAGCTCGGCGGGGGCTAGCACTGAAGCTTTCTTT. Combining the CDR3 with reference TRBV5-5 and TRBJ1-1 gives the whole variable domain DAGVTQSPTHLIKTRGQQVTLRCSPISGHKSVSWYQQVLGQGPQFIFQYYEKEERGRGNFPDRFSARQFPNYSSELNVNALLLGDSALYLCASSSAGASTEAFFGQGTRLTVV.